The T cell receptor (beta chain) described here comes from a study of HIV-infected patients and healthy controls. Study conclusions and caveats: In healthy controls, MAIT alpha CDR3s were common; in HIV+ repertoires, severely depleted.

Reverse transcription used 450 to 650 ng RNA and constant-region primers for alpha and beta. Using multiplexing indices, alpha and beta chain libraries were generated apart by chain-specific third strand synthesis. TCRdb reanalysed the 5' RACE reads using MiXCR and keeps one entry per CDR3 protein. This sample has around 19,000 distinct CDR3 sequences, with approximately 9% found just once. All unsorted peripheral T cells were captured because whole blood was used without fractionation. Trimming removed 11 bases from V and 4 bases from J, with 14 bases in between. This CDR3 region has 12 residues. Germline V gene lookup returns CDR1 SEHNR and CDR2 FQNEAQ (reference sequence). This clonotype ranks as medium-sized (0.01 to 0.1%). What it recognizes is unknown.

The TCR originated in an adult in good health. The sample consisted of blood. This chain links TRBV7-9 with TRBJ1-2; tentatively, D is TRBD1 (6 bases). CDR3 sequence reads: CAPGGQFYGYTF. CDR3 nucleotides: TGTGCCCCCGGCGGACAGTTCTATGGCTACACCTTC.